This T cell receptor beta chain was sequenced during a study of T cells in Graves' hyperthyroidism and ophthalmopathy. TCR beta CDR3 regions were amplified from RNA. First-round RT-PCR with HTBI primers amplified the TCR CDR3 region. TCRdb reprocessed the multiplex PCR reads via MiXCR and lists one record per CDR3 protein. Seen here are about 500,000 distinct CDR3 sequences, approximately 16% observed once, and the top ten hold approximately 30%. CDR1 is MNHEY, CDR2 SVGAGI, per germline. The CDR3 runs to 16 residues. V lost 0 bases, J lost 4 bases, and 6 bases stayed unmatched. The diagnoses drew upon clinical symptoms, serum thyroxine and TRAb, thyroid ultrasound and orbital computed tomography. Fresh 10 ml peripheral blood yielded PBMCs.

The gene calls are TRBV6-5 and TRBJ2-3; 8 nucleotides align to TRBD2. The sequencing sample was made of blood. This receptor was taken from a woman aged 25 to 39 with Graves' ophthalmopathy. The CDR3 loop is CASSYSRSGGSDTQYF. For the CDR3, the DNA is TGTGCCAGCAGTTACTCGAGGAGCGGGGGATCAGATACGCAGTATTTT.